Following are 11 T cell receptor beta chains from one sample sequenced in a study of cytomegalovirus exposure and HLA in healthy donors. Primers for the PCR totalled 60 Vbeta and 13 Jbeta. TCRdb's table, derived via immunoSEQ multiplex PCR, lists solely in-frame clones and lacks some. This table holds around 150,000 clones, around 79% found once. Sequenced material: PBMCs. Receptors originate from a human donor in good health.

The V and J genes are TRBV9 and TRBJ1-2, with a possible D match to TRBD1 (5 bases). CDR3 length: 18 amino acids. The V end was cut by 4 bases, the J end by 7 bases, with 29 bases between. The germline CDR1 and CDR2 sequences are SGDLS and YYNGEE. CDR3 protein: CASSPWGGEIVGMTGYTF. The DNA of the CDR3 is TGTGCCAGCAGCCCCTGGGGGGGGGAGATCGTAGGGATGACTGGCTACACCTTC.

The rearrangement joins TRBV4-3 to TRBJ2-7, with D maybe TRBD2 (6 bases). V was shortened by 4 bases and J by 4 bases, with 14 bases between the two germline ends. This CDR3 comprises 14 residues. Germline CDR1 and CDR2: LGHNA and YSLEER. The CDR3 DNA is TGCGCCAGCAGCCCGGGACTTGGAAAGTACGAGCAGTACTTC. It yields the protein CASSPGLGKYEQYF.

This clone was counted a single time. V is TRBV2 and J is TRBJ2-7; the match to TRBD2 covers 12 bases. The ends lost 5 bases at V and 0 bases at J; junction bases unmatched: 2. This CDR3 spans 15 amino acids. The V gene's germline CDR1 is SNHLY and CDR2 FYNNEI. Written as DNA, the CDR3 is TGTGCCAGCAGTTCGACTAGCGGGAGCTCCTACGAGCAGTACTTC. This translates into CASSSTSGSSYEQYF.

J is TRBJ1-1 and V is TRBV28; D gene uncertain. This CDR3 spans 14 amino acids. CDR1 and CDR2 from the germline V gene are MDHEN and SYDVKM. V shed 2 bases and J shed 0 bases, with 7 bases lying between them. CDR3 nucleotides: TGTGCCAGCAGTTTAGAGAGGGTGAACACTGAAGCTTTCTTT. This encodes CASSLERVNTEAFF.

In its sample, this clone was seen a few times. The V and J genes are TRBV27 and TRBJ1-5; D is unclear. The CDR3 is 15 residues long. Germline V gene lookup returns CDR1 MNHEY and CDR2 SMNVEV (reference sequence). Between the trimmed V and J ends, which lost 6 bases and 0 bases, there was a span of 12 bases. The CDR3 loop reads CASRAGGFSNQPQHF. The CDR3 coding sequence is TGTGCCAGCAGAGCGGGAGGATTTAGCAATCAGCCCCAGCATTTT.

The gene calls are TRBV29-1 and TRBJ2-1, with 10 bases identical to TRBD2. The CDR3 runs 13 residues. The germline gives CDR1 SQVTM, CDR2 ANQGSEA. With 6 bases clipped from V and 8 bases from J, the junction kept 7 bases outside the gene matches. The CDR3 DNA is TGCAGCGTAATTTCTAGCGGGGGAGATGAGCAGTTCTTC. The encoded protein is CSVISSGGDEQFF.

This clone was counted only a few times. The CDR3 is CASSHYGGHPNTNEKLFF. The CDR3 bases are TGCGCCAGCAGCCATTATGGGGGACACCCGAACACTAATGAAAAACTGTTTTTT. The chain uses TRBV4-3 and TRBJ1-4; D possibly corresponds to TRBD1 (6 bases). CDR1 is LGHNA and CDR2 is YSLEER in the germline V gene. Trimming pared 3 bases from V and 2 bases from J, leaving 19 bases between. The CDR3 covers 18 residues.

The chain employs TRBV6-1 and TRBJ2-1; 12 nucleotides align to TRBD2. Germline V gene data show CDR1 as MNHNS and CDR2 as SASEGT. With 6 bases clipped from V and 6 bases from J, the junction kept 6 bases outside the gene matches. The CDR3 contains 15 residues. For the CDR3, the DNA is TGTGCCAGCAGGGTCGGACTAGCGGGAAGCAATGAGCAGTTCTTC. Translation gives CASRVGLAGSNEQFF.

The rearrangement joins TRBV29-1 to TRBJ2-2; 7 bases agree with TRBD1. The CDR3 runs to 14 residues. V dropped 6 bases and J dropped 0; count of bases not matched to a gene: 4. From germline, CDR1 is SQVTM and CDR2 ANQGSEA. The CDR3 DNA is TGCAGCGTCCGGGACAGCGCGAACACCGGGGAGCTGTTTTTT. Its translation: CSVRDSANTGELFF.

V usage is TRBV5-8 and J usage is TRBJ2-7, with a weak D call TRBD1 (5 bases). The CDR3 has 13 amino acids. The germline V gene encodes CDR1 SGHTS and CDR2 YDEGEE. The V and J ends lost 6 bases and 0 bases respectively, with 10 bases between them. The CDR3 nucleotides read TGTGCCAGCATTATGACAGTCTCCTACGAGCAGTACTTC. This gives the protein CASIMTVSYEQYF.

The chain uses TRBV28 and TRBJ2-7, with 9 positions matching TRBD1. Germline V lookup: CDR1 MDHEN, CDR2 SYDVKM. The CDR3 runs to 14 residues. The V segment lost 7 bases and the J segment 4 bases; nucleotides outside the gene matches: 8. CDR3 residues: CASTQGQGFYEQYF. For the CDR3, the DNA is TGTGCCAGCACTCAGGGACAGGGTTTTTACGAGCAGTACTTC.